These 11 T cell receptor beta chains came from one sample sequenced in a study of siplizumab effects on memory and regulatory T cells. A 37°C coculture lasting 6 to 7 days was applied to the mixed lymphocyte reaction cells. These receptors' targets are unknown. Method: immunoSEQ multiplex PCR; TCRdb's copy keeps in-frame clones and lacks some. The table includes about 12,000 clones, almost 40% detected once. Sequences were obtained from CFSE-low (dividing) CD8+ T cells sorted from an allogeneic mixed lymphocyte reaction. The receptors were gathered from a human donor in good health; the cells came from an allogeneic mixed lymphocyte reaction.

The chain recombines TRBV27 with TRBJ1-2, with D uncertain. The CDR3 consists of 14 residues. V was trimmed by 5 bases and J by 5 bases, leaving 15 bases between them. Germline lookup yields CDR1 MNHEY and CDR2 SMNVEV (reference sequence). The CDR3 spells CASSAALDPYGYTF. The CDR3 bases are TGTGCCAGCAGTGCCGCGTTGGACCCTTATGGCTACACCTTC.

As to this clone: A much more abundant neighbour one base away suggests this may be a read error. Different DNA sequences within this sample yield the same CDR3. V and J are TRBV5-4 and TRBJ2-1, with D perhaps TRBD2 (5 bases). Germline loops: CDR1 SGHNT, CDR2 YYREEE (reference sequence). The CDR3 totals 14 residues. This CDR3 is CASSLVAGHNEQFF. The DNA for the CDR3 is TGTGCTAGCAGCTTGGTCGCGGGTCACAATGAGCAGTTCTTC.

J is TRBJ2-3 and V is TRBV7-9; tentatively, D is TRBD2 (6 bases). Germline V CDR1 and CDR2: SEHNR, FQNEAQ (reference sequence). The CDR3 length is 15 residues. Trimming removed 1 base at V and 4 bases at J, with 12 bases between. CDR3 bases: TGTGCCAGCAGCTTAGGGGCTAGCGACGCAGATACGCAGTATTTT. This gives the protein CASSLGASDADTQYF. The full variable domain, with the rest looked up from reference TRBV7-9 and TRBJ2-3, is DTGVSQNPRHKITKRGQNVTFRCDPISEHNRLYWYRQTLGQGPEFLTYFQNEAQLEKSRLLSDRFSAERPKGSFSTLEIQRTEQGDSAMYLCASSLGASDADTQYFGPGTRLTVL.

This clone was found many times. This chain joins TRBV27 and TRBJ1-3; D is ambiguous. V was clipped by 3 bases and J by 4 bases, with 7 bases between them. The CDR3 has 13 amino acids. The germline V gene has CDR1 MNHEY and CDR2 SMNVEV (reference sequence). The DNA of the CDR3 is TGTGCCAGCAGTTTCGGACGGGGAAACACCATATATTTT. Protein: CASSFGRGNTIYF.

The rearrangement joins TRBV4-2 to TRBJ1-1; D remains unclear. Deletions cut 7 bases from V and 2 bases from J, with 17 bases between. Germline CDR1 is LGHNA and CDR2 is YNFKEQ. This CDR3 has 15 amino acids. The DNA of the CDR3 is TGTGCCAGCAACCACGAAGCGGGATTTAACACTGAAGCTTTCTTT. This translates into CASNHEAGFNTEAFF.

This chain links TRBV11-3 with TRBJ2-7, with 10 bases matching TRBD1. Germline V lookup: CDR1 SGHNT, CDR2 YENEEA. The CDR3 loop spans 15 amino acids. With V trimmed by 5 bases and J by 5 bases, 9 bases remained unmatched. CDR3 in DNA: TGTGCCAGCAGCACCAGGGGACAGGGGTTCAACGAGCAGTACTTC. Translating it yields CASSTRGQGFNEQYF. Full variable domain (rest looked up from reference TRBV11-3 and TRBJ2-7): EAGVVQSPRYKIIEKKQPVAFWCNPISGHNTLYWYLQNLGQGPELLIRYENEEAVDDSQLPKDRFSAERLKGVDSTLKIQPAELGDSAVYLCASSTRGQGFNEQYFGPGTRLTVT.

In its sample, this clone ranks as medium-sized. The chain joins TRBV13 to TRBJ2-7; D possibly matches TRBD1 or TRBD2 (5 bases each). Germline assignment: CDR1 PRHDT and CDR2 FYEKMQ (reference sequence). Trimming left V 3 bases short and J 4 bases short, with 13 bases between. The CDR3 runs to 14 residues. In DNA form, the CDR3 reads TGTGCCAGCAGCTTCGGGATTGGGGGTTACGAGCAGTACTTC. Translated, it gives CASSFGIGGYEQYF.

The chain employs TRBV27 and TRBJ2-3; 10 nucleotides line up with TRBD2. The CDR3 length is 15 residues. Germline V gene data show CDR1 as MNHEY and CDR2 as SMNVEV (reference sequence). With V trimmed by 4 bases and J by 14 bases, 15 bases remained unmatched. The CDR3, as DNA: TGTGCCAGCAGTTCCATAGGGCTAGCGGGGGACCGACTGTATTTT. Protein sequence: CASSSIGLAGDRLYF.

The rearrangement links TRBV6-4 to TRBJ2-2, with D possibly TRBD2 on 5 matching bases. The CDR3 covers 15 residues. The germline V and J ends were trimmed by 1 base and 4 bases, with 10 bases remaining between them. Germline assignment: CDR1 MRHNA and CDR2 SNTAGT. CDR3 DNA sequence: TGTGCCAGCAGTGACTTCTTTGGGAGCACCGGGGAGCTGTTTTTT. Residues: CASSDFFGSTGELFF.

The chain employs TRBV6-9 and TRBJ2-1; D may match TRBD1 or TRBD2 (5 bases each). The length of the CDR3 is 14 residues. Germline V gene data show CDR1 as MNHGY and CDR2 as SVAAGI. V gave up 5 bases and J gave up 0 bases, with 8 bases separating them. In nucleotides, the CDR3 is TGTGCCAGCAGTGGGGGTAGCTCCTACAATGAGCAGTTCTTC. Amino acids: CASSGGSSYNEQFF.

This clone was found a few times. The rearrangement joins TRBV18 to TRBJ2-7; D uncertain. V was cut by 3 bases and J by 5 bases, with 11 bases left in between. The CDR3 sequence is 13 residues long. Germline V gives CDR1 KGHSH, CDR2 LQKENI. CDR3 protein: CASSPFGGDEQYF. The CDR3 coding sequence is TGTGCCAGCTCACCTTTCGGTGGTGACGAGCAGTACTTC.